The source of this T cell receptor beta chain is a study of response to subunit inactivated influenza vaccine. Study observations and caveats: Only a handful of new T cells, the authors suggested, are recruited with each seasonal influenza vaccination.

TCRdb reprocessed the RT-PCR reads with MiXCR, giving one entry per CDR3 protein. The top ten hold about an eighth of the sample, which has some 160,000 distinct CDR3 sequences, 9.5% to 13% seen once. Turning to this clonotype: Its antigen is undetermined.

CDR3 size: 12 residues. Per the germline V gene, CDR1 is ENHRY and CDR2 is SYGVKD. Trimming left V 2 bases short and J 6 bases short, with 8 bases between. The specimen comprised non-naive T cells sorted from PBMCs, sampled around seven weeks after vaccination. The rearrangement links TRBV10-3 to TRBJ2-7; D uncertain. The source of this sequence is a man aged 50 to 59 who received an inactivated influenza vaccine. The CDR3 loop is CAISEGNIEQYF. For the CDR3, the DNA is TGTGCCATCAGTGAGGGCAACATCGAGCAGTACTTC.